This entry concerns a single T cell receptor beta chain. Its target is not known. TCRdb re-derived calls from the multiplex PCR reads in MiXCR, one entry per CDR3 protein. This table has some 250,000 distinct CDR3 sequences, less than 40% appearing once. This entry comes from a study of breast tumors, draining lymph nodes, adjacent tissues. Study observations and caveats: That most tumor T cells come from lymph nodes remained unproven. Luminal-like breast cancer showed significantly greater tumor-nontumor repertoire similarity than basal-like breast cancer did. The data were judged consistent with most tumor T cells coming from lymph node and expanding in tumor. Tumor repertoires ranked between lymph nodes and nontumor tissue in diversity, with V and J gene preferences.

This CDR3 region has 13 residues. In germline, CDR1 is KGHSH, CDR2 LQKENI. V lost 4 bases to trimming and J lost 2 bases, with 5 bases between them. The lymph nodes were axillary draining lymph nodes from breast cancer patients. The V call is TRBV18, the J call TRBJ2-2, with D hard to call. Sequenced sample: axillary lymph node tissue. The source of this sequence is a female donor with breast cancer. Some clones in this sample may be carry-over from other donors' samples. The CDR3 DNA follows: TGTGCCAGCTCACAGGAAAACACCGGGGAGCTGTTTTTT. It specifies CASSQENTGELFF.